The 3 T cell receptor beta chains below all came from one sample that was sequenced in a study of blood T cell repertoires in COVID-19. Sequencing was performed with immunoSEQ multiplex PCR; in TCRdb, only in-frame clones are kept and a portion is missing. The profile shows 50,000 to 75,000 clones, about 90% of them singletons. The sample consisted of peripheral blood. Source of these receptors: a man older than 75 in a cohort sampled during active COVID-19.

This CDR3 reads CASSFNLGLAGAYEQYF. CDR3 sequence (DNA): TGTGCCAGCAGTTTCAACCTAGGACTAGCAGGGGCCTACGAGCAGTACTTC. The chain recombines TRBV6-2 or TRBV6-3 with TRBJ2-7, with TRBD2 matching 8 bases. Unmatched junction bases numbered 13, after V lost 4 bases and J lost 2 bases. Germline loops: CDR1 MNHEY, CDR2 SVGEGT. The CDR3 runs to 17 residues.

This chain connects TRBV21-1 to TRBJ1-1. TRBV21-1 is a pseudogene segment. The CDR3 totals 14 residues. CDR3 in amino acids: CASSKVRRNTEAFF. The DNA for the CDR3 is TGTGCCAGCAGCAAAGTTCGGAGAAACACTGAAGCTTTCTTT.

CDR3 nucleotides: TGTGCCAGCAGCAGACGGACAGGGGGCATGGATGAGCAGTTCTTC. Translated: CASSRRTGGMDEQFF. The chain combines TRBV7-2 with TRBJ2-1; 11 bases are a match to TRBD1. The germline CDR1 and CDR2 sequences are SGHTA and FQGNSA. This CDR3 spans 15 amino acids. The V segment lost 5 bases and the J segment 8 bases; nucleotides outside the gene matches: 8.